A selection of T cell receptor beta chains follows, all from one sample in a study of vaccination effects on CD4 cells after COVID-19. Which antigens these TCRs recognize remains unknown. Sequencing used immunoSEQ multiplex PCR; TCRdb keeps in-frame clones, though not all of them. The sample has over 30,000 clones; roughly 78% are singletons. The sequenced sample was CD4+ T cells from PBMCs cultured with HCoV-NL63 spike peptides, obtained after COVID-19 vaccination. These TCRs come from a human donor who received a COVID-19 vaccine. Some clones in this sample may be carry-over from other donors' samples. Both conserved end residues are part of each CDR3. Fields, in order: J gene, D gene, clone size, V gene, CDR3 DNA, CDR3 protein. The D gene is left open where the match is weak. A row's size may be missing; if present it is once, few, many or a size class.

TRBJ1-1,-,-,TRBV5-1,TGCGCCAGCAGCTTGGGGTCGCGGGGACTCGCTGAAGCTTTCTTT,CASSLGSRGLAEAFF
TRBJ1-5,-,-,TRBV5-1,TGCGCCAGCAGCTGGGGGCCCGAGGTTGGCAATCAGCCCCAGCATTTT,CASSWGPEVGNQPQHF
TRBJ1-5,-,-,TRBV27,TGTGCCAGCAGTCCCCAACCACAGGGCTTAAGGAATCAGCCCCAGCATTTT,CASSPQPQGLRNQPQHF
TRBJ1-4,-,-,TRBV4-1,TGCGCCAGCAGCCAAGTAAAAAGCAGAGAGAATGAAAAACTGTTTTTT,CASSQVKSRENEKLFF
TRBJ1-1,-,-,TRBV6-2/TRBV6-3,TGTGCCAGCAGTTACATAGGGGGGGGCGCGAACACTGAAGCTTTCTTT,CASSYIGGGANTEAFF
TRBJ2-3,-,once,TRBV21-1,TGTGCCAGCAGCAAGGATTGTGAGCGGGGGCGTAGCACAGATACGCAGTATTTT,CASSKDCERGRSTDTQYF
TRBJ2-5,-,few,TRBV15,TGTGCCACCAGCTTTTCCGGGACTTTCCAAGAGACCCAGTACTTC,CATSFSGTFQETQYF
TRBJ2-2,-,-,TRBV27,TGTGCCAGCAGTTTAGTTAGCGCTAACACCGGGGAGCTGTTTTTT,CASSLVSANTGELFF
TRBJ2-1,-,-,TRBV4-1,TGCGCCAGCAGCCAAGCCGTGGGGGCCCTTAAGTTCTTC,CASSQAVGALKFF
TRBJ2-1,-,-,TRBV6-1,TGTGCCAGCAGTGAAGCAGGGATCTTGAATGAGCAGTTCTTC,CASSEAGILNEQFF
TRBJ1-6,TRBD1,-,TRBV5-4,TGTGCCAGCAGCGTAGACAGGGGGAGATCACCCCTCCACTTT,CASSVDRGRSPLHF
TRBJ1-6,TRBD1,-,TRBV27,TGTGCCAGCAGCGAGAGGGGACAGGGTGGATCACCCCTCCACTTT,CASSERGQGGSPLHF
TRBJ1-2,-,-,TRBV28,TGTGCCAGCAGTTTACCCTCGGGGGCAGGGGATCTTGGCTACACCTTC,CASSLPSGAGDLGYTF
TRBJ2-2,TRBD1,-,TRBV10-1,TGCGCCAGCCAGACAGGGGGTAGCACCGGGGAGCTGTTTTTT,CASQTGGSTGELFF
TRBJ1-2,TRBD1,-,TRBV28,TGTGCCAGCAGTCCAACCGTCCCGGGACAGGGTTCAAGTGGCTACACCTTC,CASSPTVPGQGSSGYTF
TRBJ2-3,-,-,TRBV4-3,TGCGCCAGCAGCCGAATCGGGGCGGCGACAGATACGCAGTATTTT,CASSRIGAATDTQYF
TRBJ1-4,-,-,TRBV19,TGTGCCAGTAGTATCTCAAGGGTTGTGAACGAAAAACTGTTTTTT,CASSISRVVNEKLFF
TRBJ1-6,-,-,TRBV7-2,TGTGCCAGCAGCGCCCGAAATTCACCCCTCCACTTT,CASSARNSPLHF
TRBJ1-1,-,-,TRBV7-2,TGTGCCAGCAGCTTAGAACCGATGAGGTTGGGGGGCGCCGCTGAAGCTTTCTTT,CASSLEPMRLGGAAEAFF
TRBJ2-2,-,few,TRBV7-3,TGTGCCAGCAGCCTCGGACTGGCCAGAGGGGCCGGGGAGCTGTTTTTT,CASSLGLARGAGELFF
TRBJ2-1,-,-,TRBV7-3,TGTGCCAGCAGCCCCGGGCAGGGCCGATACAATGAGCAGTTCTTC,CASSPGQGRYNEQFF
TRBJ2-3,-,-,TRBV19,TGTGCCAGTAGCCTATCCGGGCCCGGGAAGGGCACAGATACGCAGTATTTT,CASSLSGPGKGTDTQYF
TRBJ1-2,-,-,TRBV6-5,TGTGCCAGCAACCGAAGCGGTGGGCCGGGCTATGGCTACACCTTC,CASNRSGGPGYGYTF
TRBJ1-4,TRBD1,once,TRBV9,TGTGCCAGCAGCATACAGGGGTCTGCGGAAAAACTGTTTTTT,CASSIQGSAEKLFF
TRBJ2-5,-,-,TRBV5-1,TGCGCCAGCAGCTTGGTGCAGACCCCAATCCAAGAGACCCAGTACTTC,CASSLVQTPIQETQYF
TRBJ1-5,TRBD1,-,TRBV19,TGTGCCAGTGCCGGGACAGGGAGACTCCGTCAGCCCCAGCATTTT,CASAGTGRLRQPQHF
TRBJ1-5,-,-,TRBV7-3,TGTGCCAGCAGTCGTGGAGCTAGCAATCAGCCCCAGCATTTT,CASSRGASNQPQHF
TRBJ1-2,TRBD1,-,TRBV5-6,TGTGCCAGCAGCTTGAGGGGGCCCGATGGCTACACCTTC,CASSLRGPDGYTF
TRBJ1-2,-,-,TRBV9,TGTGCCAGCAGCGGCACAACCCTAAGCACTGTGGACTATGGCTACACCTTC,CASSGTTLSTVDYGYTF
TRBJ2-2,-,-,TRBV29-1,TGCAGCGTTGATATCTATAAGGGCACCGGGGAGCTGTTTTTT,CSVDIYKGTGELFF
TRBJ2-5,-,-,TRBV14,TGTGCCAGCAGCCTAGGGGTACGCGAGACCCAGTACTTC,CASSLGVRETQYF
TRBJ1-6,-,-,TRBV6-1,TGTGCCAGCAGTGAAGGTCAGGCCCAGTATCAGAATTCACCCCTCCACTTT,CASSEGQAQYQNSPLHF
TRBJ2-3,-,-,TRBV2,TGTGCCAGCAGTGAAAATGGACCAAATATATATACGCAGTATTTT,CASSENGPNIYTQYF
TRBJ2-2,-,-,TRBV25-1,TGTGCCAGCAGTGGCCGGACACACACCGGGGAGCTGTTTTTT,CASSGRTHTGELFF
TRBJ1-6,-,once,TRBV2,TGTGCCAGCAGTGAATATGGGGATAATTCACCCCTCCACTTT,CASSEYGDNSPLHF
TRBJ1-5,TRBD1,-,TRBV10-3,TGTGCCATCAGTGAGTATCGGACAGGGATGAATCAGCCCCAGCATTTT,CAISEYRTGMNQPQHF
TRBJ1-1,-,-,TRBV3-1/TRBV3-2,TGTGCCAGCAGCCAATTCCTGGGGAGCCTGGGGAACACTGAAGCTTTCTTT,CASSQFLGSLGNTEAFF
TRBJ2-5,TRBD1,-,TRBV11-1,TGTGCCAGCAGCCGCGGGACAGGAACACAAGAGACCCAGTACTTC,CASSRGTGTQETQYF
TRBJ1-5,-,-,TRBV19,TGTGCCAGTACCCCAAGCGGGCCCCTGGAGCAGCCCCAGCATTTT,CASTPSGPLEQPQHF
TRBJ1-5,-,-,TRBV3-1/TRBV3-2,TGTGCCAGCTCCCCCGGTTGGGGCCCTAATCAGCCCCAGCATTTT,CASSPGWGPNQPQHF
TRBJ2-3,TRBD2,-,TRBV28,TGTGCCAGCAGTTTAGCGGGGGGGGTGAATACGCAGTATTTT,CASSLAGGVNTQYF
TRBJ1-5,-,-,TRBV28,TGTGCCAGCAGATCTCCGGGAGCCTTTCTTGGCAATCAGCCCCAGCATTTT,CASRSPGAFLGNQPQHF